Listed below are T cell receptor beta chains from one sample, sequenced in a study of neurological immune-mediated disorders. TCRdb recomputed calls from the 5' RACE reads with MiXCR, one row per CDR3 protein. Found here are under 40,000 distinct CDR3 sequences, around 4.5% of them singletons; the top ten hold about 23%. The source material was PBMCs. The receptors originated from a man in his late teens or twenties in good health. The conserved cysteine and the conserved F or W are not part of the CDR3 here. A D gene is named only where the DNA matches it firmly.

CDR3	V	J	D
SAPLWNTEAF	TRBV20-1	TRBJ1-1	-
SAEGDGNSPLH	TRBV20-1	TRBJ1-6	-
ASSYLDRGFDEQF	TRBV21-1	TRBJ2-1	-
ASSPGTGQGNYEQY	TRBV12-3/TRBV12-4	TRBJ2-7	TRBD1
ASCYRASGNTIY	TRBV3-1	TRBJ1-3	-
ATSEAGGRADTQY	TRBV24-1	TRBJ2-3	TRBD2
ASSLVAGSHTEAF	TRBV5-1	TRBJ1-1	-
ASSQDVLGASGNTIY	TRBV4-1	TRBJ1-3	-
ASSDSRQGATRAYEQY	TRBV25-1	TRBJ2-7	TRBD1
ASSQDKAYEQY	TRBV5-1	TRBJ2-7	-
ASSQGRSYQETQY	TRBV4-3	TRBJ2-5	-